This T cell receptor (beta chain) was profiled in a study of response to subunit inactivated influenza vaccine. Study results and limitations: Authors suggested few new T cells are recruited by each seasonal influenza vaccination.

Germline V gene sequence: CDR1 SGHRS, CDR2 YFSETQ. CDR3 length: 14 residues. The V gene lost 0 bases and the J gene lost 5 bases, with 11 bases spanning the gap. TCRdb fed the RT-PCR reads into MiXCR, producing one record per CDR3 protein. The sample carries about 780,000 distinct CDR3 sequences, 15% to 20% recorded once. Comment on this clonotype: Its cognate antigen is unknown.

The material was PBMCs from blood, obtained about 5 days after vaccination. This clonotype was sampled from a man aged 50-59 years who received an inactivated influenza vaccine. The J gene is TRBJ2-5, the V gene TRBV5-1; D may correspond to TRBD1 or TRBD2 (5 bases each). The CDR3 region is CASSLDEGRETQYF. The CDR3 DNA follows: TGCGCCAGCAGCTTGGATGAGGGACGGGAGACCCAGTACTTC.